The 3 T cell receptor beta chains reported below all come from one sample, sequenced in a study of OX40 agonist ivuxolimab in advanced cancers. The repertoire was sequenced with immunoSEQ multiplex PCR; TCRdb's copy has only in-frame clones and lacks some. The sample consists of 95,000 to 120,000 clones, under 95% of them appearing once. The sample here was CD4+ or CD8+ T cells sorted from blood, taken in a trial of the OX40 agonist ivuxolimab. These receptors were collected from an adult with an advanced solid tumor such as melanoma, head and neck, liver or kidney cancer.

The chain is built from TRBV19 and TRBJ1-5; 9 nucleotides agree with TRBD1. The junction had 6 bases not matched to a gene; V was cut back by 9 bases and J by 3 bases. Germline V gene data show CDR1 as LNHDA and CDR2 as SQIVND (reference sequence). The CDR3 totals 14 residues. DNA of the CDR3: TGTGCCAGCAGGGACAGGGAGTACAATCAGCCCCAGCATTTT. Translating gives CASRDREYNQPQHF.

CDR3 region: CASTLQAALDSNQPQHF. The CDR3 bases are TGTGCCAGTACCCTACAGGCAGCCTTGGATAGCAATCAGCCCCAGCATTTT. The V and J genes are TRBV19 and TRBJ1-5; D perhaps matches TRBD1 (5 bases). Deletions cut 7 bases from V and 0 bases from J, with 19 bases between. Germline assignment: CDR1 LNHDA and CDR2 SQIVND (reference sequence). The CDR3 is 17 residues long.

CDR3 amino acids: CASSLYEGSDTQYF. The DNA of the CDR3 is TGTGCCAGCAGCTTATACGAGGGGTCAGATACGCAGTATTTT. The chain carries TRBV7-6 and TRBJ2-3; D tentatively fits TRBD1 or TRBD2 (5 bases each). Germline assignment: CDR1 SGHVS and CDR2 FNYEAQ. Trimming removed 2 bases at V and 4 bases at J, with 10 bases between. The CDR3 is 14 amino acids.